The T cell receptor beta chain under discussion was sequenced for a study of T cell clones after liver transplantation. The overall study: TCRbeta sequencing after a pre-transplant mixed lymphocyte reaction identified graft-donor-reactive clones, later tracked in post-transplant blood.

This CDR3 spans 16 amino acids. Germline V gene sequence: CDR1 SGHRS, CDR2 YFSETQ. The V and J ends lost 7 bases and 2 bases respectively, with 18 bases between them. Generated by immunoSEQ multiplex PCR, the TCRdb table keeps only in-frame clones and is missing some. The sample has 20,000 to 25,000 clones, more than 60% seen once. The receptor's source is a human donor who received a liver transplant. The rearrangement joins TRBV5-1 to TRBJ2-2; D is perhaps TRBD1 or TRBD2 (6 bases each). The source material was CD4+ T cells from blood, sampled before liver transplant. CDR3: CASGPSGALNTGELFF. The CDR3 region has the DNA TGCGCCAGCGGACCTTCGGGGGCCCTCAACACCGGGGAGCTGTTTTTT.